This record looks at one TCR beta chain sequence and its context. The data were taken from a study of blood T cell repertoires in COVID-19. Assay: immunoSEQ multiplex PCR; the TCRdb copy retains only in-frame clones and omits some. The data contain fewer than 250,000 clones, more than 80% of them singletons. This CDR3 is 13 amino acids long. V was trimmed by 4 bases and J by 1 base, leaving 7 bases between them. Germline CDR1 and CDR2: SNHLY and FYNNEI. The chain recombines TRBV2 with TRBJ1-1; D is uncertain. The sequenced sample consisted of PBMCs or T cells enriched from blood (not recorded which). The clonotype was recovered from a man aged 50 to 60 who had been exposed to COVID-19. Here the CDR3 reads CASSVGENTEAFF. The CDR3 region has the DNA TGTGCCAGCAGTGTGGGAGAGAACACTGAAGCTTTCTTT. Full variable domain (outside the CDR3, taken from reference TRBV2 and TRBJ1-1): EPEVTQTPSHQVTQMGQEVILRCVPISNHLYFYWYRQILGQKVEFLVSFYNNEISEKSEIFDDQFSVERPDGSNFTLKIRSTKLEDSAMYFCASSVGENTEAFFGQGTRLTVV.